Listed below are T cell receptor beta chains from one sample, sequenced in a study. TCRdb analysed the 5' RACE reads with MiXCR anew, one entry per CDR3 protein. Of more than 7,500 distinct CDR3 sequences listed, approximately 15% are singletons. Sequencing was carried out using Tregs sorted from blood. The receptors come from a female donor with breast cancer. The CDR3 runs from the conserved cysteine through the conserved F or W. Each record gives: clone size, V gene, D gene, CDR3 protein. D genes are given only for firm matches. The size of a clone is reported for some rows only, either as once, few or many, or as a class for expanded clones.

size: medium-sized
V: TRBV20-1
D: -
CDR3: CSARGTYLDTEAFF

size: medium-sized
V: TRBV29-1
D: -
CDR3: CSVAVQQGEQFF

size: -
V: TRBV6-1
D: -
CDR3: CASRGLGWYQPQHF

size: medium-sized
V: TRBV28
D: TRBD1
CDR3: CASSPGTGINIQYF

size: medium-sized
V: TRBV4-3
D: -
CDR3: CASSQDLSTARNSPLHF

size: -
V: TRBV5-4
D: TRBD2
CDR3: CASSPPEGLGINEQFF

size: few
V: TRBV12-3/TRBV12-4
D: TRBD2
CDR3: CASSLGLAGGRGEQFF

size: medium-sized
V: TRBV7-2
D: TRBD1
CDR3: CASSLVAAGTGGMGTDTQYF

size: many
V: TRBV5-3
D: -
CDR3: CARSFGRARISDTQYF

size: medium-sized
V: TRBV6-5
D: TRBD2
CDR3: CASRAGTSNGNEQFF

size: many
V: TRBV11-1
D: -
CDR3: CASSLGVEGPYNEQFF

size: medium-sized
V: TRBV7-2
D: -
CDR3: CASSLNGIEQYF

size: medium-sized
V: TRBV10-3
D: -
CDR3: CAISEVAGSNSPLHF

size: medium-sized
V: TRBV5-1
D: TRBD1
CDR3: CASSTRQGRDTQYF

size: medium-sized
V: TRBV5-1
D: TRBD1
CDR3: CASSLATGGTGELFF

size: medium-sized
V: TRBV4-1
D: -
CDR3: CASSHQDLIQTGELFF

size: many
V: TRBV12-3/TRBV12-4
D: -
CDR3: CASSWNLGSTQYF

size: many
V: TRBV29-1
D: TRBD1
CDR3: CSAGFRTGGGDEQFF

size: medium-sized
V: TRBV28
D: -
CDR3: CASRTGLRNIQYF

size: medium-sized
V: TRBV5-1
D: -
CDR3: CASSPEAGSYGYTF

size: medium-sized
V: TRBV5-6
D: -
CDR3: CASSRRHYGYTF

size: medium-sized
V: TRBV6-2/TRBV6-3
D: -
CDR3: CASSPIGQKNTGELFF

size: medium-sized
V: TRBV20-1
D: -
CDR3: CSARGGDVNNSPLHF

size: -
V: TRBV5-1
D: TRBD2
CDR3: CASSMGGLAGDQETQYF

size: medium-sized
V: TRBV6-5
D: -
CDR3: CASCPEGAAEAFF

size: few
V: TRBV11-3
D: -
CDR3: CASSLVSGRWLREQFF

size: medium-sized
V: TRBV20-1
D: TRBD2
CDR3: CSAHGTSGSKSAKNIQYF

size: many
V: TRBV5-1
D: -
CDR3: CASSLALWERTYNEQFF

size: many
V: TRBV20-1
D: -
CDR3: CSARGGATGLVSTEAFF

size: medium-sized
V: TRBV5-1
D: TRBD1
CDR3: CASSSGTGNHFDTNEQFF

size: medium-sized
V: TRBV5-1
D: TRBD2
CDR3: CASSFGLAGEGETQYF